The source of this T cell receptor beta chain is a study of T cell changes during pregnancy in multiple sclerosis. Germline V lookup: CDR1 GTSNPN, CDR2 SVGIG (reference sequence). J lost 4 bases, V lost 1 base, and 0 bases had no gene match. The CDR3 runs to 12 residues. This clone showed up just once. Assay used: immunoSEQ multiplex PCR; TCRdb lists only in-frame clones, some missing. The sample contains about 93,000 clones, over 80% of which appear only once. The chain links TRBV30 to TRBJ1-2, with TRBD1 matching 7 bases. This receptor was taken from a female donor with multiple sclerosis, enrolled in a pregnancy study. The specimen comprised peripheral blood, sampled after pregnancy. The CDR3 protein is CAWSGDSYGYTF. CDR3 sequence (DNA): TGTGCCTGGAGTGGGGACAGCTATGGCTACACCTTC. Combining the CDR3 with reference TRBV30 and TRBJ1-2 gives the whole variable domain SQTIHQWPATLVQPVGSPLSLECTVEGTSNPNLYWYRQAAGRGLQLLFYSVGIGQISSEVPQNLSASRPQDRQFILSSKKLLLSDSGFYLCAWSGDSYGYTFGSGTRLTVV.